This TCR beta chain was documented in a study of blood T cell repertoires in COVID-19. Study as a whole: Samples representing acute and convalescent COVID-19 were sourced from the United States, Italy and Spain.

Germline V lookup: CDR1 SGHVS, CDR2 FNYEAQ. Trimming at V came to 5 bases and at J to 7 bases, leaving 23 bases not matched to a gene. CDR3 size: 19 residues. Original analysis: Amplified reference gene primers provided the basis for estimating nucleated cell counts. Method: immunoSEQ multiplex PCR; TCRdb's copy keeps in-frame clones and lacks some. V and J calls plus clone size are reproduced from that table; the DNA served to infer D and trimming. Of 100,000 to 120,000 clones in the sample, 85% were seen once. Sequences were obtained from peripheral blood. The clonotype originates from a man aged 50 or older with acute or convalescent COVID-19. This chain joins TRBV7-6 and TRBJ2-1, with 7 positions matching TRBD1. CDR3 region: CASSRVSGTEKKRRNEQFF. The CDR3, as DNA: TGTGCCAGCAGCCGCGTGTCCGGGACAGAAAAAAAAAGGAGGAATGAGCAGTTCTTC. The full variable domain, its missing parts supplied by reference TRBV7-6 and TRBJ2-1, is GAGVSQSPRYKVTKRGQDVALRCDPISGHVSLYWYRQALGQGPEFLTYFNYEAQQDKSGLPNDRFSAERPEGSISTLTIQRTEQRDSAMYRCASSRVSGTEKKRRNEQFFGPGTRLTVL.